The source of this T cell receptor beta chain is a study of blood T cell repertoires in COVID-19. Study-level background: Specimens from acute and convalescent COVID-19 originated in the United States, Italy and Spain. T cells, B-cell-depleted T cells, or PBMCs provided the cDNA or gDNA that served as material.

Looked up from germline, CDR1 is SGHTA and CDR2 is FQGNSA. The CDR3 runs to 14 residues. In the authors' methods: Amplified reference gene primers provided the basis for estimating nucleated cell counts. Data came from immunoSEQ multiplex PCR; TCRdb stores just in-frame clones and leaves some out. The DNA gave D and trimming, while V, J and clone size come from that table. The sample includes approximately 100,000 clones, roughly nine tenths seen only once; the top ten take 5% to 6.5%. This clone has a single count. An end of the junction differs from the germline gene, which may be a read error. The same CDR3 is also encoded by other DNA sequences in this sample.

Specimen: peripheral blood. The receptor's source is a human donor in a cohort sampled during active COVID-19. This rearrangement joins TRBV7-2 to TRBJ1-5; the match to TRBD1 covers 8 bases. CDR3 protein: CASSSGTGGQPQHF. The CDR3 DNA reads TGTGCTAGCAGCTCGGGAACAGGGGGTCAGCCCCAGCATTTT.